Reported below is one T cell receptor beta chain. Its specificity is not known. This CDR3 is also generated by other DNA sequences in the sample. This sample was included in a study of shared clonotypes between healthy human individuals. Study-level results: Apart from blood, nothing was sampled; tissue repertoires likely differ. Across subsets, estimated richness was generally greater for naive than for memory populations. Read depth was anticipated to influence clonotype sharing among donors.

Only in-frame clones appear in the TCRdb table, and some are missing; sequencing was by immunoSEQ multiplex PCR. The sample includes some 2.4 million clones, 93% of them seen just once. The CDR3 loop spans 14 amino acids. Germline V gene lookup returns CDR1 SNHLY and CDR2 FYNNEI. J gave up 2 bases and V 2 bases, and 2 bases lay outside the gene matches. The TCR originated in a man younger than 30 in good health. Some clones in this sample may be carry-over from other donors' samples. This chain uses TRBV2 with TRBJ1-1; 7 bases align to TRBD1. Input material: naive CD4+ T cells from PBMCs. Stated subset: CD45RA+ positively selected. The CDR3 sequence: CASSEQGGNTEAFF. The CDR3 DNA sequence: TGTGCCAGCAGTGAACAGGGGGGTAACACTGAAGCTTTCTTT.